This T cell receptor (beta chain) was captured by sequencing in a study of PD-L1 blockade in urothelial cancer. The V gene's germline CDR1 is MNHNS and CDR2 SASEGT. CDR3 length: 16 residues. Trimming removed 4 bases at V and 2 bases at J, with 18 bases between. Regarding time point: peripheral blood 6 weeks after treatment start. Generated by immunoSEQ multiplex PCR, the TCRdb table keeps only in-frame clones and is missing some. The sample consists of around 110,000 clones, around 88% of them appearing once. The receptor was isolated from a man in his fifties or sixties with urothelial cancer. This specimen was PBMCs, taken around atezolizumab (anti-PD-L1) treatment. The chain employs TRBV6-1 and TRBJ2-7; perhaps TRBD1 as D (6 bases). The CDR3 is CASSAASGAAPYEQYF. The CDR3 bases are TGTGCCAGCAGTGCAGCCTCAGGGGCGGCTCCCTACGAGCAGTACTTC.